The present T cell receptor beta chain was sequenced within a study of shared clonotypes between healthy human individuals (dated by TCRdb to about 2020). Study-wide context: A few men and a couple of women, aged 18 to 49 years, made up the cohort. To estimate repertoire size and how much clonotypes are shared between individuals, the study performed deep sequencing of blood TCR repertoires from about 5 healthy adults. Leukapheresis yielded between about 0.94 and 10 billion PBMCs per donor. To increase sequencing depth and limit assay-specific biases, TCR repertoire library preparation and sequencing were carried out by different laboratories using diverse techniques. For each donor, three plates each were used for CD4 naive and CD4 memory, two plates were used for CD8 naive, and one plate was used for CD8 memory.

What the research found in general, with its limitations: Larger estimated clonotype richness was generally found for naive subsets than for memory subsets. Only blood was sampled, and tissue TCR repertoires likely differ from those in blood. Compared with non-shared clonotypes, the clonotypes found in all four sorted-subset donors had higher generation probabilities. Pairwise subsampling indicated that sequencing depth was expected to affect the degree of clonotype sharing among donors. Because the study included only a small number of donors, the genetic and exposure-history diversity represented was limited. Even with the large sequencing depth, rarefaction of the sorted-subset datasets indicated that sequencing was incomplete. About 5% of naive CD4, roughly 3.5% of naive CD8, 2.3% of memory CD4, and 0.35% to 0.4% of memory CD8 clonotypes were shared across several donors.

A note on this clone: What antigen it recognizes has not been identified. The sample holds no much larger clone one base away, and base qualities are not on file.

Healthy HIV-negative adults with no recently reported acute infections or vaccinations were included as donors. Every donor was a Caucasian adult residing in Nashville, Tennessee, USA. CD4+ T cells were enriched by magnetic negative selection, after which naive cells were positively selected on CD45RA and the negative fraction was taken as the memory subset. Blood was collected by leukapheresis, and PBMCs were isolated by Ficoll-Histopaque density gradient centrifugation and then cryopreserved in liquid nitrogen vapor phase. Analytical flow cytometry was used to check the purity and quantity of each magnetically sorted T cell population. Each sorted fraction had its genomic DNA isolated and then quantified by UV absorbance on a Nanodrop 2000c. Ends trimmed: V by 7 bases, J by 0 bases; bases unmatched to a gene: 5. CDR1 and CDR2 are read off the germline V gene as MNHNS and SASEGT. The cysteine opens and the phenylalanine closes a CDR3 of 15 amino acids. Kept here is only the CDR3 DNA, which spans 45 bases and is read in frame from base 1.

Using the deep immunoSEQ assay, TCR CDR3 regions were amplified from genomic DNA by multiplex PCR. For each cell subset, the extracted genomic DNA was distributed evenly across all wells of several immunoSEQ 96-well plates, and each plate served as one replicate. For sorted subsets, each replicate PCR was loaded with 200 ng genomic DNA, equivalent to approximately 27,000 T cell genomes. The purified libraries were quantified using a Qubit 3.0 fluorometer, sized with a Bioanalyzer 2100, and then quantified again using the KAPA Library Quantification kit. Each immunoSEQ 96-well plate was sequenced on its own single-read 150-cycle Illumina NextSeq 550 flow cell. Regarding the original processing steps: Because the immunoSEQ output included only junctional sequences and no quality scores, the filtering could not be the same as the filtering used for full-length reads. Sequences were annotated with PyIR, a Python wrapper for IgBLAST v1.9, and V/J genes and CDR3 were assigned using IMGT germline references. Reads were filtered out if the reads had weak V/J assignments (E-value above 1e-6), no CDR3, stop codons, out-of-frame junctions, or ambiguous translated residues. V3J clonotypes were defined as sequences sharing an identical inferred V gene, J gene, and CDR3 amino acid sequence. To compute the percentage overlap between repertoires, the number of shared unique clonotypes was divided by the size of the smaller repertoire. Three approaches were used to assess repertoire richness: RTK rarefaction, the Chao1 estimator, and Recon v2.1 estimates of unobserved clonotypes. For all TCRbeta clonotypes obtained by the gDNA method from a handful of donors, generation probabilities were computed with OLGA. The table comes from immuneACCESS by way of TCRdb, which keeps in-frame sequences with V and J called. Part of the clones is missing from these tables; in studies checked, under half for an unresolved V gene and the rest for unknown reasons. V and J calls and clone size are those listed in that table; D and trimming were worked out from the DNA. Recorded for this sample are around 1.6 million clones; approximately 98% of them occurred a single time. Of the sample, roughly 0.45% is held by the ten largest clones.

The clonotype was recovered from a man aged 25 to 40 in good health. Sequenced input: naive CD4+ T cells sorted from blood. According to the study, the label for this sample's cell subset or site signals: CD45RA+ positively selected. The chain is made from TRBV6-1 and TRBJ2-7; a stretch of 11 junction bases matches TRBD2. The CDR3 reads CASTPGLAASYEQYF. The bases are TGTGCCAGCACCCCGGGACTAGCGGCCTCCTACGAGCAGTACTTC.